The rows below give T cell receptor beta chains drawn from one sample of a study of T cell changes during pregnancy in multiple sclerosis. Libraries were prepared by immunoSEQ multiplex PCR; TCRdb keeps only in-frame clonotypes and omits some of them. The sample has over 100,000 clones; around 90% are singletons. The sample in question was peripheral blood, obtained in the third trimester of pregnancy. The source is a female donor with multiple sclerosis, enrolled in a pregnancy study. Each CDR3 is given with its conserved first and last residue. D genes are given only for firm matches. Part of the rows lack a size; the others show once, few, many or a class for expanded clones.

J gene: TRBJ1-1; D gene: NA; clone size: few; V gene: TRBV11-3; CDR3 DNA: TGTGCCAGCAGCCGGGGGAGGGAGAAAGCTTTCTTT; CDR3 protein: CASSRGREKAFF
J gene: TRBJ2-2; D gene: NA; clone size: NA; V gene: TRBV27; CDR3 DNA: TGTGCCAGCCACAACAGGGCCGTAGGCGGGGAGCTGTTTTTT; CDR3 protein: CASHNRAVGGELFF
J gene: TRBJ2-2; D gene: NA; clone size: NA; V gene: TRBV7-2; CDR3 DNA: TGTGCCAGCAGCTTAAGTGGGGAGAGGACCGGGGAGCTGTTTTTT; CDR3 protein: CASSLSGERTGELFF
J gene: TRBJ2-1; D gene: NA; clone size: NA; V gene: TRBV21-1; CDR3 DNA: TGTGCCAGCAGCAAAGGGGTGCGGGAGTCCCCGCAAAGTGAGCAGTTCTTC; CDR3 protein: CASSKGVRESPQSEQFF
J gene: TRBJ1-2; D gene: NA; clone size: NA; V gene: TRBV13; CDR3 DNA: TGTGCCAGCAGCTTAGGGGAGGCTAACTATGGCTACACCTTC; CDR3 protein: CASSLGEANYGYTF
J gene: TRBJ2-2; D gene: NA; clone size: NA; V gene: TRBV19; CDR3 DNA: TGTGCCAGTAAGTTTAGCGAGATCACCGGGGAGCTGTTTTTT; CDR3 protein: CASKFSEITGELFF
J gene: TRBJ2-1; D gene: NA; clone size: NA; V gene: TRBV7-2; CDR3 DNA: TGTGCCAGCAGCCAGAGGGCGGGGGAGCAGTTCTTC; CDR3 protein: CASSQRAGEQFF
J gene: TRBJ2-1; D gene: TRBD2; clone size: once; V gene: TRBV5-1; CDR3 DNA: TGCGCCAGCAGCTCCCTCCCATTGACTAGCGGGAGGGGTAATGAGCAGTTCTTC; CDR3 protein: CASSSLPLTSGRGNEQFF
J gene: TRBJ2-1; D gene: TRBD1; clone size: NA; V gene: TRBV5-1; CDR3 DNA: TGCGCCAGCAGCTTTGGGGGGACAGGAGTCAATGAGCAGTTCTTC; CDR3 protein: CASSFGGTGVNEQFF
J gene: TRBJ2-3; D gene: NA; clone size: NA; V gene: TRBV7-9; CDR3 DNA: TGTGCCAGCAGCTTACTCGGGGGTAGCACAGATACGCAGTATTTT; CDR3 protein: CASSLLGGSTDTQYF
J gene: TRBJ2-3; D gene: NA; clone size: NA; V gene: TRBV18; CDR3 DNA: TGTGCCAGCTCACCGGCCCGACTCACAGATACGCAGTATTTT; CDR3 protein: CASSPARLTDTQYF
J gene: TRBJ2-3; D gene: NA; clone size: NA; V gene: TRBV9; CDR3 DNA: TGTGCCAGCAGCGTAGGAGTCGATGGGCCAGATACGCAGTATTTT; CDR3 protein: CASSVGVDGPDTQYF
J gene: TRBJ2-1; D gene: TRBD2; clone size: NA; V gene: TRBV29-1; CDR3 DNA: TGCAGCGTTAACCCGGGACTAGTGGCCTACAATGAGCAGTTCTTC; CDR3 protein: CSVNPGLVAYNEQFF
J gene: TRBJ2-1; D gene: NA; clone size: NA; V gene: TRBV7-9; CDR3 DNA: TGTGCCAGCAGCTCCCCCCTAGCCCGTCATGAGCAGTTCTTC; CDR3 protein: CASSSPLARHEQFF
J gene: TRBJ1-2; D gene: NA; clone size: NA; V gene: TRBV19; CDR3 DNA: TGTGCCAGTAGCCCCGGTGGCAGGAACTATGGCTACACCTTC; CDR3 protein: CASSPGGRNYGYTF
J gene: TRBJ2-5; D gene: TRBD2; clone size: NA; V gene: TRBV18; CDR3 DNA: TGTGCCAGCTCACCAGGACTAGCACAAGAGACCCAGTACTTC; CDR3 protein: CASSPGLAQETQYF
J gene: TRBJ2-7; D gene: NA; clone size: NA; V gene: TRBV10-3; CDR3 DNA: TGTGCCATCAGGTCGGACAGTTTAAGCTCCTACGAGCAGTACTTC; CDR3 protein: CAIRSDSLSSYEQYF
J gene: TRBJ2-5; D gene: NA; clone size: NA; V gene: TRBV27; CDR3 DNA: TGTGCCAGCAGCTCACCGGGACTTCCCCAAGAGACCCAGTACTTC; CDR3 protein: CASSSPGLPQETQYF
J gene: TRBJ1-1; D gene: NA; clone size: NA; V gene: TRBV5-1; CDR3 DNA: TGCGCCAGCAGCTTGCTCACAGGAACCAACACTGAAGCTTTCTTT; CDR3 protein: CASSLLTGTNTEAFF
J gene: TRBJ1-5; D gene: TRBD1; clone size: once; V gene: TRBV2; CDR3 DNA: TGTGCCAGCAGTCTAGGACAGGGCCGACAGGGTAGCAATCAGCCCCAGCATTTT; CDR3 protein: CASSLGQGRQGSNQPQHF
J gene: TRBJ2-7; D gene: NA; clone size: NA; V gene: TRBV7-8; CDR3 DNA: TGTGCCAGCAGCCCCCTCAGGTTACCTTCCTACGAGCAGTACTTC; CDR3 protein: CASSPLRLPSYEQYF
J gene: TRBJ1-1; D gene: TRBD1; clone size: NA; V gene: TRBV7-8; CDR3 DNA: TGTGCCAGCAGCTACCTCGACAGGGCGGCCACTGAAGCTTTCTTT; CDR3 protein: CASSYLDRAATEAFF
J gene: TRBJ1-2; D gene: NA; clone size: NA; V gene: TRBV27; CDR3 DNA: TGTGCCAGCAGTTTATCGGGGGCTTCTGTCTATGGCTACACCTTC; CDR3 protein: CASSLSGASVYGYTF
J gene: TRBJ2-1; D gene: NA; clone size: NA; V gene: TRBV4-1; CDR3 DNA: TGCGCCAGCAGCCCAACGGAAGGGGGGGTCCCCGATGAGCAGTTCTTC; CDR3 protein: CASSPTEGGVPDEQFF
J gene: TRBJ2-1; D gene: TRBD2; clone size: NA; V gene: TRBV7-6; CDR3 DNA: TGTGCCAGCAGCCTCCCCCCGGGAGGTTCCGATGAGCAGTTCTTC; CDR3 protein: CASSLPPGGSDEQFF
J gene: TRBJ2-2; D gene: TRBD1; clone size: once; V gene: TRBV5-1; CDR3 DNA: TGCGCCAGCAGCTTATCGGACAGGTTAGACACCGGGGAGCTGTTTTTT; CDR3 protein: CASSLSDRLDTGELFF
J gene: TRBJ2-3; D gene: NA; clone size: NA; V gene: TRBV2; CDR3 DNA: TGTGCCAGCAGTGAAGGGCAGAGGAGCACAGATACGCAGTATTTT; CDR3 protein: CASSEGQRSTDTQYF
J gene: TRBJ1-4; D gene: NA; clone size: NA; V gene: TRBV18; CDR3 DNA: TGTGCCAGCTCACCCGGGAGGGCCTCAAATGAAAAACTGTTTTTT; CDR3 protein: CASSPGRASNEKLFF
J gene: TRBJ2-1; D gene: NA; clone size: once; V gene: TRBV19; CDR3 DNA: TGTGCCAGTATAGGAGGGCCCCTTTACAATGAGCAGTTCTTC; CDR3 protein: CASIGGPLYNEQFF
J gene: TRBJ2-3; D gene: NA; clone size: NA; V gene: TRBV5-1; CDR3 DNA: TGCGCCAGCAGCCCCTACGACAGGGACTCGAATACGCAGTATTTT; CDR3 protein: CASSPYDRDSNTQYF
J gene: TRBJ2-7; D gene: TRBD1; clone size: NA; V gene: TRBV4-1; CDR3 DNA: TGCGCCAGCAGCCAAGACCCTGACAGGGGCTCCTACGAGCAGTACTTC; CDR3 protein: CASSQDPDRGSYEQYF
J gene: TRBJ1-1; D gene: TRBD1; clone size: NA; V gene: TRBV5-1; CDR3 DNA: TGCGCCAGCAGCGCCACAGGGGGTGGCACTGAAGCTTTCTTT; CDR3 protein: CASSATGGGTEAFF
J gene: TRBJ1-1; D gene: NA; clone size: NA; V gene: TRBV19; CDR3 DNA: TGTGCCAGTAGTATGGGTTCGGGGGCTGAAGCTTTCTTT; CDR3 protein: CASSMGSGAEAFF
J gene: TRBJ2-3; D gene: TRBD1; clone size: few; V gene: TRBV12-5; CDR3 DNA: TGTGCTAGTGGTATTACAGGGGGTGATACGCAGTATTTT; CDR3 protein: CASGITGGDTQYF
J gene: TRBJ1-4; D gene: NA; clone size: few; V gene: TRBV30; CDR3 DNA: TGTGCCTGGAGTGTACAGGCAGGGGCTGATGAAAAACTGTTTTTT; CDR3 protein: CAWSVQAGADEKLFF
J gene: TRBJ2-3; D gene: NA; clone size: NA; V gene: TRBV30; CDR3 DNA: TGTGCCTGGAGTGTATCCTTGGATACGCAGTATTTT; CDR3 protein: CAWSVSLDTQYF
J gene: TRBJ2-7; D gene: NA; clone size: NA; V gene: TRBV6-1; CDR3 DNA: TGTGCCAGCACTAGAGCGGTCTCCTACGAGCAGTACTTC; CDR3 protein: CASTRAVSYEQYF
J gene: TRBJ1-2; D gene: NA; clone size: NA; V gene: TRBV5-1; CDR3 DNA: TGCGCCAGCAGCCCCCCTGGAGGGGACTATGGCTACACCTTC; CDR3 protein: CASSPPGGDYGYTF
J gene: TRBJ2-3; D gene: TRBD1; clone size: NA; V gene: TRBV5-1; CDR3 DNA: TGCGCCAGCAGCCGAATCAGGGGGACCACAGATACGCAGTATTTT; CDR3 protein: CASSRIRGTTDTQYF
J gene: TRBJ1-4; D gene: TRBD1; clone size: NA; V gene: TRBV5-1; CDR3 DNA: TGCGCCAGCAGCTTTCTACAGGGGTCGAATGAAAAACTGTTTTTT; CDR3 protein: CASSFLQGSNEKLFF
J gene: TRBJ2-2; D gene: NA; clone size: NA; V gene: TRBV6-5; CDR3 DNA: TGTGCCAGCAGTTTTCCATACACCGGGGAGCTGTTTTTT; CDR3 protein: CASSFPYTGELFF
J gene: TRBJ2-7; D gene: TRBD2; clone size: NA; V gene: TRBV6-5; CDR3 DNA: TGTGCCAGCAACCCTAGCGGGACCTACGAGCAGTACTTC; CDR3 protein: CASNPSGTYEQYF
J gene: TRBJ1-5; D gene: NA; clone size: once; V gene: TRBV10-2; CDR3 DNA: TGCGCCAGCAGGGATACTAGGGATAGCAATCAGCCCCAGCATTTT; CDR3 protein: CASRDTRDSNQPQHF
J gene: TRBJ2-1; D gene: TRBD2; clone size: NA; V gene: TRBV18; CDR3 DNA: TGTGCCAGCTCACCTCAGGGGACTAGCGGAAACAATGAGCAGTTCTTC; CDR3 protein: CASSPQGTSGNNEQFF
J gene: TRBJ2-7; D gene: TRBD1; clone size: NA; V gene: TRBV2; CDR3 DNA: TGTGCCAGCAGAGGGACAGGGGGCTTCTCCTACGAGCAGTACTTC; CDR3 protein: CASRGTGGFSYEQYF
J gene: TRBJ1-2; D gene: TRBD1; clone size: NA; V gene: TRBV10-3; CDR3 DNA: TGTGCCATCAGTGAGTCACAGGGGGAGGCTGGCTACACCTTC; CDR3 protein: CAISESQGEAGYTF
J gene: TRBJ2-3; D gene: TRBD1; clone size: NA; V gene: TRBV14; CDR3 DNA: TGTGCCAGCAGCCTCCCGGGACAGGGAACAGATACGCAGTATTTT; CDR3 protein: CASSLPGQGTDTQYF
J gene: TRBJ2-3; D gene: TRBD2; clone size: NA; V gene: TRBV18; CDR3 DNA: TGTGCCAGCTCACCACTACTAGCGGGGGAAATCTCTAGCACAGATACGCAGTATTTT; CDR3 protein: CASSPLLAGEISSTDTQYF
J gene: TRBJ1-2; D gene: NA; clone size: once; V gene: TRBV7-2; CDR3 DNA: TGTGCCAGCAGCCCTACCCCCTATGGCTACACCTTC; CDR3 protein: CASSPTPYGYTF
J gene: TRBJ2-7; D gene: NA; clone size: NA; V gene: TRBV18; CDR3 DNA: TGTGCCAGCTCCCCCTGGTTCGGAGACACCAGGGAAGGCGAGCAGTACTTC; CDR3 protein: CASSPWFGDTREGEQYF
J gene: TRBJ1-4; D gene: NA; clone size: NA; V gene: TRBV4-1; CDR3 DNA: TGCGCCAGCAGCACTAGACAGGCCTCTAATGAAAAACTGTTTTTT; CDR3 protein: CASSTRQASNEKLFF
J gene: TRBJ2-3; D gene: TRBD1; clone size: NA; V gene: TRBV19; CDR3 DNA: TGTGCCAGCTGGGACAGGGTATCGGATACGCAGTATTTT; CDR3 protein: CASWDRVSDTQYF
J gene: TRBJ2-3; D gene: TRBD2; clone size: once; V gene: TRBV30; CDR3 DNA: TGTGCCTGGTCGACTAGCGGGGTATGGGATACGCAGTATTTT; CDR3 protein: CAWSTSGVWDTQYF
J gene: TRBJ2-1; D gene: TRBD2; clone size: NA; V gene: TRBV6-6; CDR3 DNA: TGTGCCAGCAGTTGGGGCGGGACTAGCGGGAGAAATGAGCAGTTCTTC; CDR3 protein: CASSWGGTSGRNEQFF
J gene: TRBJ1-1; D gene: NA; clone size: NA; V gene: TRBV19; CDR3 DNA: TGTGCCAGTAGTATTCAGGGAAGAAACACTGAAGCTTTCTTT; CDR3 protein: CASSIQGRNTEAFF
J gene: TRBJ1-1; D gene: NA; clone size: NA; V gene: TRBV5-5; CDR3 DNA: TGTGCCAGCAGCTTGGTGGGCAGGGCCTCTACTGAAGCTTTCTTT; CDR3 protein: CASSLVGRASTEAFF